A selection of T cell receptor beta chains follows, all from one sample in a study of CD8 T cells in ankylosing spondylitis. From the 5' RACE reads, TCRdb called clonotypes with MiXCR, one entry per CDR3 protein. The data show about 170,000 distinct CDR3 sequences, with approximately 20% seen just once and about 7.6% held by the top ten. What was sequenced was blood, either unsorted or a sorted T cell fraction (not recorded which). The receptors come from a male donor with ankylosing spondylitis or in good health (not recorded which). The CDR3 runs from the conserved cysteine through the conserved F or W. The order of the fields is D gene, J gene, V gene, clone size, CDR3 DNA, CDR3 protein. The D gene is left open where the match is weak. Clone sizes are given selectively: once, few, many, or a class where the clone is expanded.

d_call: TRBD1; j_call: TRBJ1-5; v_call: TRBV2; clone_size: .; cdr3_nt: TGTGCCAGCAGGAAGCCACAGGGGAGGCAGCCCCAGCATTTT; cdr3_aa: CASRKPQGRQPQHF
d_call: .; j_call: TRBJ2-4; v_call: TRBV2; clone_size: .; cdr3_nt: TGTGCCAGCAGTGAAGGAGGGGTCGAGGCCAAAAACATTCAGTACTTC; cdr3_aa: CASSEGGVEAKNIQYF
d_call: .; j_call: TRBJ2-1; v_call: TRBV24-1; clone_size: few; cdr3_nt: TGTGCCACCAGTGATTTGGGCAGCCCCTACAATGAGCAGTTCTTC; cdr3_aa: CATSDLGSPYNEQFF
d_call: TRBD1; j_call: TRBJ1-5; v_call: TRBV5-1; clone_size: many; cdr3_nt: TGCGCCAGCAGCGGATGGGACAGGGGTCTATTGCAGCCCCAGCATTTT; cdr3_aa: CASSGWDRGLLQPQHF
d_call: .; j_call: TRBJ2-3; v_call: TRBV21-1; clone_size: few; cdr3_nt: TGTGCCAGCAGCAAGCCCGGACTAGCGAGAAGCACAGATACGCAGTATTTT; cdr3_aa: CASSKPGLARSTDTQYF
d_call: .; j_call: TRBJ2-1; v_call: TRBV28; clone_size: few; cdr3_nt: TGTGCCAGCAGTGGCTGGGGAAGCGGTTTATGGTTCTTC; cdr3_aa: CASSGWGSGLWFF
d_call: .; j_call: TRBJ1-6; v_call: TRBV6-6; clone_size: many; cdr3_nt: TGTGCCAGCAGACCCGACACCGGCAATTCACCCCTCCACTTT; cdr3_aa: CASRPDTGNSPLHF
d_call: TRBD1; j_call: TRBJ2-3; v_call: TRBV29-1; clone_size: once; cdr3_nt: TGCAGCGTTGGTGCCGGGACAGGGTCGAAAGATACGCAGTATTTT; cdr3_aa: CSVGAGTGSKDTQYF
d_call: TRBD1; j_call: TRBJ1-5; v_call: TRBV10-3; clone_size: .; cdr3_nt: TGTGCCATCAGAGACAGGGAGGATCAGCCCCAGCATTTT; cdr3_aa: CAIRDREDQPQHF
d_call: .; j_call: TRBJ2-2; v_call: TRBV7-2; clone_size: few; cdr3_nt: TGTGCCAGCAGCTCAACCCCTAAATCCGGGGAGCTGTTTTTT; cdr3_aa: CASSSTPKSGELFF
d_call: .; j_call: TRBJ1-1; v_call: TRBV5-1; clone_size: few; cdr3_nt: TGCGCCAGCAGCTTGGGACGGGGGGATGAAGCTTTCTTT; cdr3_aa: CASSLGRGDEAFF
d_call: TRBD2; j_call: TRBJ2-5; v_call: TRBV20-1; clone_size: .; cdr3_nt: TGCAGTGCTAGAGATCAGCGCGGGAGCCAGGAGACCCAGTACTTC; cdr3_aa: CSARDQRGSQETQYF
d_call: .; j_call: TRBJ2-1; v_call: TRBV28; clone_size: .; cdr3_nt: TGTGCCAGCAGTTTAGCGGGACTCTCCTCGTTCTTC; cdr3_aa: CASSLAGLSSFF
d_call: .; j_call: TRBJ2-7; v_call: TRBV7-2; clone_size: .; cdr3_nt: TGTGCCAGCAGCTTAGGGACAAGTTTGTTGATGGACTTC; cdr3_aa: CASSLGTSLLMDF
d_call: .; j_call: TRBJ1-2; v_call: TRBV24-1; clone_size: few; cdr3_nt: TGTGCCACCAGTGATCCTATTGCGGGCGGTCCCCGTGGCTACACCTTC; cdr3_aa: CATSDPIAGGPRGYTF
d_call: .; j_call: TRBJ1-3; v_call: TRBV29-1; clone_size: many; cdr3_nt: TGCAGCGTTGGGGACACTGGAAACACCATATATTTT; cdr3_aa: CSVGDTGNTIYF
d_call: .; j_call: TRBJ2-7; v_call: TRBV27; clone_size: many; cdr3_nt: TGTGCCACCAGATCCATCGGGGGCAGCTACGAGCAGTACTTC; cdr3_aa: CATRSIGGSYEQYF
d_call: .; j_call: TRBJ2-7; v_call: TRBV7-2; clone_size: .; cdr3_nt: TGTGCCAGCAGCTTAGCCCAGACCCCCTACGAGCAGTACTTC; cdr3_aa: CASSLAQTPYEQYF
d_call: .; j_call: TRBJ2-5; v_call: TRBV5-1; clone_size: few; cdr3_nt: TGCGCCAGCAGCTTTGCTAGGTTCGGGTCACAAGAGACCCAGTACTTC; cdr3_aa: CASSFARFGSQETQYF
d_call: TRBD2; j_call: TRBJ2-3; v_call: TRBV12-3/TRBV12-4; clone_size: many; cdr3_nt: TGTGCCAGCAGTTTCCTGGCGGGAGCAGAGGCAGATACGCAGTATTTT; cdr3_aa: CASSFLAGAEADTQYF
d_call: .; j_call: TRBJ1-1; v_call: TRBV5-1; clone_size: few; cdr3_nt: TGCGCCAGCAGCACGGGGGGAACCATGAACACTGAAGCTTTCTTT; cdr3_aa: CASSTGGTMNTEAFF
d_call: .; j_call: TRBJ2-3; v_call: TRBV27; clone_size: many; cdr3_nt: TGTGCCAGCGGGATCACAGATACGCAGTATTTT; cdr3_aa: CASGITDTQYF
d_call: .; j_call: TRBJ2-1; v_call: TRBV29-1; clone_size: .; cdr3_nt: TGCAGCGTTGATTTAAGCAGCGTGTCCTACAATGAGCAGTTCTTC; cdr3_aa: CSVDLSSVSYNEQFF
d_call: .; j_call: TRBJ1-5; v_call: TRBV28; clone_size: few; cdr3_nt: TGTGCCAGCAGTTCGGACAGCGGACGTAGCAATCAGCCCCAGCATTTT; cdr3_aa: CASSSDSGRSNQPQHF
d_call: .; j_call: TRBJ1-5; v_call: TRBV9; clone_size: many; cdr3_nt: TGTGCCAGCAGCGTAGGAGGCAGCGGCAATCAGCCCCAGCATTTT; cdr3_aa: CASSVGGSGNQPQHF
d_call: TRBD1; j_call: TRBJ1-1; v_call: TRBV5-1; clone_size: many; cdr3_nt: TGCGCCAGCAGCTTATACAGGGGGGGCACTGAAGCTTTCTTT; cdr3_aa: CASSLYRGGTEAFF
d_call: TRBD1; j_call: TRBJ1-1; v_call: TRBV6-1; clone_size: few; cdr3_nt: TGTGCCAGCATGGGACAGGGTTGGGTGAACACTGAAGCTTTCTTT; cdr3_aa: CASMGQGWVNTEAFF
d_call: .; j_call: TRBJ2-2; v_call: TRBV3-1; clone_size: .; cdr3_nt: TGTGCCACCAGGGGAAACACCGGGGAGCTGTTTTTT; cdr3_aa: CATRGNTGELFF
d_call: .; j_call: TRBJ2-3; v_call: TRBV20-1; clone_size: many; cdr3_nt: TGCAGTGCTAGAGCGGGTTTTTCCACAGATACGCAGTATTTT; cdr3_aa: CSARAGFSTDTQYF
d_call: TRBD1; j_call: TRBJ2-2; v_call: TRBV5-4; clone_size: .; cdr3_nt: TGTGCCAGCAGCCCCCGGACAGGGACGAACACCGGGGAGCTGTTTTTT; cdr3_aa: CASSPRTGTNTGELFF
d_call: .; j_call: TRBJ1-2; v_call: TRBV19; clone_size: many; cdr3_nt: TGTGCCAGTAGTATGAGGGGAAGGGACTATGGCTACACCTTC; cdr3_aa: CASSMRGRDYGYTF
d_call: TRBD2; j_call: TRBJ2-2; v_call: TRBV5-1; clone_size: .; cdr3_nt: TGCGCCAGCAGCTTGACAAGTGGACTAGCGGGAACCGGGGAGCTGTTTTTT; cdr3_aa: CASSLTSGLAGTGELFF
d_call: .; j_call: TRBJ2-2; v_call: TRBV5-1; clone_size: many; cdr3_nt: TGCGCCAGCAGCTTGGTCTCGGGGCGCTTGACCGGGGAGCTGTTTTTT; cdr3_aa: CASSLVSGRLTGELFF
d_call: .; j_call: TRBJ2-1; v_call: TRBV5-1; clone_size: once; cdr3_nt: TGCGCCAGCGGCTTGGAACCGAGCTACAATGAGCAGTTCTTC; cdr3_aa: CASGLEPSYNEQFF
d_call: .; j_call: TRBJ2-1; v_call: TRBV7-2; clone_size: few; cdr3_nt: TGTGCCAGCAGCTTAGCCCTTGAAATGGATGAGCAGTTCTTC; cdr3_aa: CASSLALEMDEQFF
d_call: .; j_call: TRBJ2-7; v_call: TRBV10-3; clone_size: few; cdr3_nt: TGTGCCACCGCGGTCGGAGCTGGGGGTGGGACCGACTACGAGCAGTACTTC; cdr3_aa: CATAVGAGGGTDYEQYF
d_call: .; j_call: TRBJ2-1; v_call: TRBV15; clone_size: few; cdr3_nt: TGTGCCACCAGCAGAGAGTTTTCACTCAGCTCCTACAATGAGCAGTTCTTC; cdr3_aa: CATSREFSLSSYNEQFF
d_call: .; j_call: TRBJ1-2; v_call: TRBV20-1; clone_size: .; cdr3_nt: TGCAGGCCCCAACGGGCCTCTGGCTACACCTTC; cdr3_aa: CRPQRASGYTF
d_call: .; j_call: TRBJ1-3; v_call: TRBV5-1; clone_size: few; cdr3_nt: TGCGCCAGCAGCCCACTACTTATGGCGGCACAAAACACCATATATTTT; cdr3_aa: CASSPLLMAAQNTIYF
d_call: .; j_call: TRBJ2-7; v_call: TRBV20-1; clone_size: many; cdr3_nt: TGCAGTGCTAGGGATTCCTACGAGCAGTACTTC; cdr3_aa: CSARDSYEQYF
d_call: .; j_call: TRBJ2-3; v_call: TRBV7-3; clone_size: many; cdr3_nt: TGTGCCAGCAGCTTAGAAGGGGCAGATACGCAGTATTTT; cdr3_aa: CASSLEGADTQYF
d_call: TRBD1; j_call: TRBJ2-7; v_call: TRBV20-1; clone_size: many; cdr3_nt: TGCAGTGCTAGGGAGAGGGGGCTCTACGAGCAGTACTTC; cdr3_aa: CSARERGLYEQYF
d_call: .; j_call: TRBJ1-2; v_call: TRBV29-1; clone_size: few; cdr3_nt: TGCAGCGTTGAGGCGACAGGAGTATATGGCTACACCTTC; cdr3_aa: CSVEATGVYGYTF
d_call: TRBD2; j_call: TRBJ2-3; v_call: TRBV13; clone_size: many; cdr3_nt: TGTGCCAGCAGCCCTAGCGGGAGCACAGATACGCAGTATTTT; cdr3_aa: CASSPSGSTDTQYF
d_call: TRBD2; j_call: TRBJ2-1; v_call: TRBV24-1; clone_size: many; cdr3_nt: TGTGCCACCAGTGATTCTGCTAGCGGGAGTACATCCAGCTCCTACAATGAGCAGTTCTTC; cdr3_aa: CATSDSASGSTSSSYNEQFF
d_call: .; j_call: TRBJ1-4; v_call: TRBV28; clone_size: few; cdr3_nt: TGTGCCAGCAGTTTATTTGGCAGGGGCAAAGAAAAACTGTTTTTT; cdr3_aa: CASSLFGRGKEKLFF